Listed here are 11 T cell receptor beta chains from one sample, sequenced in a study of blood T cells in healthy people across ages. A second about 7 to 12 cycle PCR used barcoded and J-beta primers. From the 5' RACE reads, TCRdb called clonotypes with MiXCR, one entry per CDR3 protein. The sample carries around 650,000 distinct CDR3 sequences, approximately 29% recorded once. Sequenced: blood. These receptors were obtained from a woman of 80 years or more in good health.

Points on this clonotype: This may come from a read error, since a much larger clone is one base off. J is TRBJ2-1 and V is TRBV7-8; TRBD2 matches at 8 bases. CDR1 and CDR2 from the germline V gene are SGHVS and FQNEAQ. The V and J ends lost 2 bases and 4 bases, in that order; junction bases with no gene match: 7. The CDR3 has 16 amino acids. The CDR3 DNA is TGTGCCAGCAGCTTATGGATAGCGGGGAGGTACAATGAGCAGTTCTTC. This gives the protein CASSLWIAGRYNEQFF.

V usage is TRBV5-1 and J usage is TRBJ2-4; perhaps D is TRBD1 or TRBD2 (6 bases each). Germline assignment: CDR1 SGHRS and CDR2 YFSETQ. The CDR3 runs 16 residues. V lost 0 bases to trimming and J lost 6 bases, with 16 bases between them. In DNA form, the CDR3 reads TGCGCCAGCAGCTTGGGTTCGGGGGCGCGTAGAAACATTCAGTACTTC. This encodes CASSLGSGARRNIQYF.

This clonotype was found many times. The genes are TRBV9 and TRBJ2-3; TRBD2 matches 9 bases. The trim removed 4 bases at V and 9 bases at J, leaving 18 bases unmatched. Germline CDR1 and CDR2: SGDLS and YYNGEE. The CDR3 runs to 17 residues. The CDR3 is CASSPGEGLATVQTQYF. CDR3 DNA: TGTGCCAGCAGCCCGGGAGAGGGACTAGCCACAGTGCAGACGCAGTATTTT. Using reference TRBV9 and TRBJ2-3 for the parts outside the CDR3, the full variable domain is DSGVTQTPKHLITATGQRVTLRCSPRSGDLSVYWYQQSLDQGLQFLIQYYNGEERAKGNILERFSAQQFPDLHSELNLSSLELGDSALYFCASSPGEGLATVQTQYFGPGTRLTVL.

The chain couples TRBV6-5 to TRBJ2-1; D is uncertain. The CDR3 is 15 residues long. CDR1 is MNHEY, CDR2 SVGAGI, per germline. With 8 bases removed from V and 5 bases from J, the gap between germline ends came to 19 bases. The chain's CDR3 is CASGKTSAPNNEQFF. CDR3 nucleotide sequence: TGTGCCAGCGGGAAAACCAGCGCACCAAACAATGAGCAGTTCTTC.

This clonotype was recorded many times. The chain couples TRBV3-1 to TRBJ2-5, with 7 bases fitting TRBD1. Germline V gives CDR1 LGHDT, CDR2 YNNKEL (reference sequence). The V segment lost 4 bases and the J segment 5 bases; nucleotides outside the gene matches: 7. CDR3 length: 14 amino acids. Here the CDR3 reads CASSPLGTAETQYF. In DNA, the CDR3 is TGTGCCAGCAGCCCCTTGGGGACAGCGGAGACCCAGTACTTC.

A word on this clonotype: The junction shows a germline mismatch at one end, possibly a read error. This chain uses TRBV28 with TRBJ1-4, with TRBD1 as a possible D gene (6 bases). Germline CDR1 is MDHEN and CDR2 is SYDVKM. This CDR3 is 15 amino acids long. CDR3 residues: CASNPSGATNEKRFF. The CDR3 DNA follows: TGTGCCAGCAATCCTTCAGGGGCAACTAATGAAAAACGGTTTTTT. Using reference TRBV28 and TRBJ1-4 for the parts outside the CDR3, the full variable domain is DVKVTQSSRYLVKRTGEKVFLECVQDMDHENMFWYRQDPGLGLRLIYFSYDVKMKEKGDIPEGYSVSREKKERFSLILESASTNQTSMYLCASNPSGATNEKRFFGSGTQLSVL.

Of note for this clonotype: The junction shows a germline mismatch at one end, possibly a read error. The rearrangement links TRBV7-2 to TRBJ2-7; 10 bases match TRBD2. The J call may be incorrect, as the DNA end agrees better with TRBJ2-5. The germline V gene encodes CDR1 SGHTA and CDR2 FQGNSA. The length of the CDR3 is 15 residues. The CDR3 coding sequence is TGTGCCAGCGGCTTTGGACTAGCGGTGGGAGAGACCCAGTACTTC. Its protein product is CASGFGLAVGETQYF.

The rearrangement links TRBV2 to TRBJ1-4; D gene uncertain. The CDR3 is 15 amino acids. Trimming cost V 0 bases and J 4 bases, with 9 bases left between them. Germline V lookup: CDR1 SNHLY, CDR2 FYNNEI. The CDR3, as DNA: TGTGCCAGCAGTGAAGCGTCCAGCTTTAATGAAAAACTGTTTTTT. Protein product: CASSEASSFNEKLFF.

The chain couples TRBV20-1 to TRBJ2-1, with 7 bases matching TRBD2. The ends lost 3 bases at V and 4 bases at J; junction bases unmatched: 3. This CDR3 is built from 13 residues. Germline values: CDR1 DFQATT, CDR2 SNEGSKA (reference sequence). The CDR3 region has the DNA TGCAGTGCTAGCGGGGGGTGGTACAATGAGCAGTTCTTC. This sequence encodes CSASGGWYNEQFF.

V gene TRBV7-3 combines with J gene TRBJ2-1; 9 nucleotides agree with TRBD2. The V gene's germline CDR1 is SGHTA and CDR2 FQGTGA. This CDR3 contains 15 residues. J lost 3 bases, V lost 6 bases, and 6 bases had no gene match. CDR3 bases: TGTGCCAGCAGTTGGAGACTAGCGGTCTACAATGAGCAGTTCTTC. It translates to CASSWRLAVYNEQFF.

With respect to this clonotype: At one end the junction does not follow the germline gene, possibly because of a read error. This sequence joins TRBV7-9 and TRBJ2-5, with 13 bases aligning to TRBD2. Germline V gene lookup returns CDR1 SEHNR and CDR2 FQNEAQ (reference sequence). The CDR3 contains 15 residues. The CDR3 sequence: CANSLPGLAGNEQYF. The CDR3 DNA follows: TGTGCCAACAGCTTGCCGGGACTAGCGGGGAATGAGCAGTACTTC.